The source of this T cell receptor (beta chain) is a study of T cells in women clearing cervical HPV infection. TCRdb's copy holds only in-frame clones and misses some; the assay was immunoSEQ multiplex PCR. The sample's table shows tens of thousands of clones. With respect to this clone: The read ends 3 residues early relative to the CDR3; the germline J gene fills the gap.

J gave up 9 bases and V 0 bases, and 5 bases lay outside the gene matches. Germline V gene sequence: CDR1 SGHDT, CDR2 YYEEEE. The CDR3 length is 15 residues. The specimen was blood buffy coat. The chain is built from TRBV5-6 and TRBJ1-6, with 8 bases matching TRBD1. The origin of this receptor is a woman aged 18-70 years with a cervical HPV16 infection that either progressed to CIN3+ or cleared (not recorded which). This chain's CDR3 is CASSLAARGPSPLHF. The CDR3 DNA, read in part, is TGTGCCAGCAGCTTGGCCGCCAGGGGGCCTTCACCC.